This TCR beta chain came from a study of T-cell reconstitution after alpha-beta-depleted transplantation in children. The study's findings and limits: T cells produced anew were the main source of T-cell counts and diversity one year after transplant. About two months after transplant, alpha-beta T cells reportedly came from several hundred expanded graft clones. TCRbeta diversity was high at day 60 in some patients (a result of surviving recipient T cells and thymic progenitors).

The sample holds many counts of this clonotype. No antigen is known for it. Unique molecular identifiers featured in how the TCRbeta library was prepared. Using its own MiXCR run on the PCR reads, TCRdb lists one record per CDR3 protein. The data hold around 600,000 distinct CDR3 sequences, with more than 20% observed a single time. V shed 6 bases and J shed 4 bases, with 13 bases lying between them. Germline loops: CDR1 DFQATT, CDR2 SNEGSKA (reference sequence). The CDR3 totals 13 residues. The source material was PBMCs, mostly from graft donor cells, sampled 360 days after TCRalphabeta/CD19-depleted stem cell transplant. The TCR sequence derives from a boy under two years old who had a stem cell transplant for acute myeloid leukemia, so the T cells may come from the graft donor. J is TRBJ2-1 and V is TRBV20-1; perhaps D is TRBD1 or TRBD2 (5 bases each). CDR3 protein: CSALGTPYNEQFF. The CDR3 DNA reads TGCAGTGCCCTCGGGACGCCGTACAATGAGCAGTTCTTC.